The entry below gives a single T cell receptor beta chain sequence along with its context. The target antigen is unknown. The data derive from a study of cytomegalovirus exposure and HLA in healthy donors. Amplification used 60 Vbeta primers and 13 Jbeta primers. Profiling relied on immunoSEQ multiplex PCR, and the TCRdb table lists in-frame clones only, not all of them. This sample's table reports 55,000 to 80,000 clones. General observations from the study: There were about 160 TCR beta chains listed as cytomegalovirus-associated. Most TCR beta V segments were productive about 90% or about 30% of the time in an earlier analysis. A later analysis associated 15,000 or so TCR beta sequences with HLA alleles at a 0.05 false discovery rate. The authors judged a highly shared variant cluster likely a sequencing artifact.

What was sequenced was PBMCs. The TCR originated in a man in his forties in good health and CMV-seronegative.

The CDR3, as DNA: TGTGCCATCAGTGATGGCAGCGCTAACTATGGCTACACCTTC. This translates into CAISDGSANYGYTF. V is TRBV10-3 and J is TRBJ1-2; D ambiguous. The V end was cut by 3 bases, the J end by 0 bases, with 8 bases between. Germline V gene data show CDR1 as ENHRY and CDR2 as SYGVKD. This CDR3 is built from 14 residues.